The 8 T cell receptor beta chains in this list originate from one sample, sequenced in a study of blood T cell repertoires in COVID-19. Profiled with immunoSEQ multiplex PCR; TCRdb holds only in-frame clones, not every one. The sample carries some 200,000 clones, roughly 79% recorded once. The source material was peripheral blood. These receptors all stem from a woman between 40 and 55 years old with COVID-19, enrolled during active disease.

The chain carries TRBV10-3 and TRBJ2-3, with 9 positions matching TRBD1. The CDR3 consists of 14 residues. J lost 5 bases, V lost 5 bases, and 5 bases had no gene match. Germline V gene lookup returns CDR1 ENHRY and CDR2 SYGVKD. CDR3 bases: TGTGCCATCAGTACAGGGGGCGATGGAGATACGCAGTATTTT. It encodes CAISTGGDGDTQYF.

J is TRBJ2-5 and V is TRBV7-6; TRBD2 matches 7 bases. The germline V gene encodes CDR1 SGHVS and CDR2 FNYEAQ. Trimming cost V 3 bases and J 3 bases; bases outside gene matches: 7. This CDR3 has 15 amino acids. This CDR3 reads CASSFTAGAKETQYF. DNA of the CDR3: TGTGCCAGCAGCTTCACCGCGGGAGCCAAAGAGACCCAGTACTTC. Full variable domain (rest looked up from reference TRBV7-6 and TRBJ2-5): GAGVSQSPRYKVTKRGQDVALRCDPISGHVSLYWYRQALGQGPEFLTYFNYEAQQDKSGLPNDRFSAERPEGSISTLTIQRTEQRDSAMYRCASSFTAGAKETQYFGPGTRLLVL.

The CDR3 bases are TGTGCCAGCAGCCTCTACTACGAGCAGTACTTC. This encodes CASSLYYEQYF. J is TRBJ2-7 and V is TRBV5-5; D uncertain. The CDR3 is made up of 11 amino acids. Trimming removed 4 bases from V and 3 bases from J, with 5 bases in between. Germline V gene data show CDR1 as SGHKS and CDR2 as YYEKEE (reference sequence).

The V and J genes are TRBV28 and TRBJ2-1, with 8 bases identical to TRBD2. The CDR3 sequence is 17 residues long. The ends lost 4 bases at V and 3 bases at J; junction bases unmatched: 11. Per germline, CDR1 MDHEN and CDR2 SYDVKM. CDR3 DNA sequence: TGTGCCAGCAGTTCACCCGGTTTGAGCGGGAGCTACAATGAGCAGTTCTTC. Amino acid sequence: CASSSPGLSGSYNEQFF. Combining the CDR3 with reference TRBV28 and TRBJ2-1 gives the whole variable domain DVKVTQSSRYLVKRTGEKVFLECVQDMDHENMFWYRQDPGLGLRLIYFSYDVKMKEKGDIPEGYSVSREKKERFSLILESASTNQTSMYLCASSSPGLSGSYNEQFFGPGTRLTVL.

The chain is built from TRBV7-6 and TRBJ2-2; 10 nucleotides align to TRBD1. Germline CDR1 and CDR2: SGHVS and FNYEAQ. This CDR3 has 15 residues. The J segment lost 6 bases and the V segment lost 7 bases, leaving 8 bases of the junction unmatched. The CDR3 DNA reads TGTGCCAGCACCAGGGAGACAGGGGGCGCCGGGGAGCTGTTTTTT. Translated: CASTRETGGAGELFF.

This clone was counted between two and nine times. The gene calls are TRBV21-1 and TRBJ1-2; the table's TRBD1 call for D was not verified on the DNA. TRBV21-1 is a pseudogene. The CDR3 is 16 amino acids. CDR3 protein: CASSKATDRGSYGYTF. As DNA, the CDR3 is TGTGCCAGCAGCAAAGCCACGGACAGGGGATCCTATGGCTACACCTTC.

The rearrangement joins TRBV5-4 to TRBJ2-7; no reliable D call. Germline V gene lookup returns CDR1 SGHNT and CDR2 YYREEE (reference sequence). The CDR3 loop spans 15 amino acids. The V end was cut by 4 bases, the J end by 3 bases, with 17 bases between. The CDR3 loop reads CASSRRGQTYYEQYF. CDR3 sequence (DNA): TGTGCCAGCAGCCGCCGTGGTCAGACTTACTACGAGCAGTACTTC.

DNA for the CDR3: TGTGCCAGCAGCGTAGTAGGCGGCACCTCCTACGAGCAGTACTTC. Translating gives CASSVVGGTSYEQYF. This chain links TRBV9 with TRBJ2-7; D is unclear. The V gene lost 0 bases and the J gene lost 0 bases, with 10 bases spanning the gap. CDR3 size: 15 residues. From germline, CDR1 is SGDLS and CDR2 YYNGEE.